What follows are 25 T cell receptor beta chains derived from one specimen sequenced in a study of cytomegalovirus exposure and HLA in healthy donors. Researchers ran the PCR with 60 Vbeta and 13 Jbeta primers. Profiled with immunoSEQ multiplex PCR; TCRdb holds only in-frame clones, not every one. The repertoire consists of 120,000 or so clones, with nearly 80% occurring once and the leading ten covering approximately 6.5%. The sequencing sample was made of PBMCs. These receptors came from a woman aged 35 to 49 in good health and CMV-seronegative.

This clone was seen a few times. The chain recombines TRBV7-9 with TRBJ1-3; no clear D gene. The CDR3 consists of 14 residues. Germline loops: CDR1 SEHNR, CDR2 FQNEAQ (reference sequence). Trimming removed 2 bases at V and 4 bases at J, with 9 bases between. The CDR3 nucleotides are TGTGCCAGCAGCTTACTTTCTGGCGGAAACACCATATATTTT. Translation gives CASSLLSGGNTIYF.

The V gene is TRBV29-1, the J gene TRBJ2-2, with D maybe TRBD1 (6 bases). The CDR3 spans 14 residues. From germline, CDR1 is SQVTM and CDR2 ANQGSEA. V lost 0 bases and J 3 bases, leaving 8 bases between the germline ends. CDR3 in amino acids: CSVEDKGDTGELFF. Here the CDR3 DNA reads TGCAGCGTTGAAGATAAGGGGGACACCGGGGAGCTGTTTTTT.

This clone appeared a few times. The chain has TRBV6-5 and TRBJ2-7; TRBD2 is a possible D gene (7 bases). This CDR3 is built from 14 residues. The germline V and J ends were trimmed by 4 bases and 0 bases, with 10 bases remaining between them. Germline V lookup: CDR1 MNHEY, CDR2 SVGAGI. CDR3 loop: CASSLGGASYEQYF. CDR3 DNA: TGTGCCAGCAGTTTGGGGGGGGCCTCCTACGAGCAGTACTTC.

The chain joins TRBV6-5 to TRBJ1-2; 9 nucleotides align to TRBD1. V gave up 6 bases and J gave up 7 bases; unmatched junction bases: 6. The CDR3 runs to 13 residues. Germline loops: CDR1 MNHEY, CDR2 SVGAGI. The CDR3 region is CASRVGDRVGYTF. The CDR3 bases are TGTGCCAGCAGGGTCGGGGACAGGGTTGGCTACACCTTC.

This clone was seen more than once but under ten times. The rearrangement links TRBV10-3 to TRBJ2-2, with D possibly being TRBD1 (6 bases). V shed 3 bases and J shed 2 bases, with 16 bases lying between them. The CDR3 is 17 amino acids. The germline V gene has CDR1 ENHRY and CDR2 SYGVKD. This CDR3 reads CAISDPTGLRNTGELFF. CDR3 nucleotide sequence: TGTGCCATCAGTGACCCTACAGGGCTGCGAAACACCGGGGAGCTGTTTTTT.

The CDR3 nucleotides read TGTGCCAGCAGCCAAGGGACTAGCGGGAGCATGCAGTACTTC. Residues: CASSQGTSGSMQYF. The chain employs TRBV4-2 and TRBJ2-7, with 13 bases aligning to TRBD2. Germline lookup yields CDR1 LGHNA and CDR2 YNFKEQ. Germline trimming cut 1 base from V and 9 bases from J; bases unmatched to any gene: 3. The CDR3 extends over 14 amino acids.

The chain links TRBV7-2 to TRBJ1-4; 9 positions match TRBD1. The CDR3 extends over 14 amino acids. CDR1 and CDR2 (germline): SGHTA, FQGNSA. Losses at the gene ends were 5 bases for V and 7 bases for J; bases not matched to a gene: 5. The CDR3 sequence: CASSPDRGAEKLFF. In DNA form, the CDR3 reads TGTGCCAGCAGCCCGGACAGGGGCGCTGAAAAACTGTTTTTT.

The chain links TRBV4-1 to TRBJ1-5; D is possibly TRBD1 (5 bases). There are 15 residues in the CDR3. V lost 1 base to trimming and J lost 6 bases, with 13 bases between them. Germline V CDR1 and CDR2: MGHRA, YSYEKL. In DNA form, the CDR3 reads TGCGCCAGCAGCCAAGGGGCAGGGCCCTTTCAGCCCCAGCATTTT. Its protein is CASSQGAGPFQPQHF.

This clone was detected a few times. The genes are TRBV6-1 and TRBJ2-2, with unresolved D. V was trimmed by 7 bases and J by 1 base, leaving 7 bases between them. Germline V gene data show CDR1 as MNHNS and CDR2 as SASEGT. The CDR3 has 13 amino acids. DNA for the CDR3: TGTGCCAGCACCAGACTGAACACCGGGGAGCTGTTTTTT. This translates into CASTRLNTGELFF.

The chain carries TRBV5-1 and TRBJ1-1; D ambiguous. Germline V gives CDR1 SGHRS, CDR2 YFSETQ. The CDR3 extends over 14 amino acids. Trimming pared 4 bases from V and 6 bases from J, leaving 16 bases between. CDR3 nucleotide sequence: TGCGCCAGCAGCACGATAATGGGGAGCGCTGAAGCTTTCTTT. Protein sequence: CASSTIMGSAEAFF.

The chain carries TRBV11-3 and TRBJ1-5; a possible D gene is TRBD1 (5 bases). Per the germline V gene, CDR1 is SGHNT and CDR2 is YENEEA. Trimming pared 1 base from V and 2 bases from J, leaving 12 bases between. CDR3 length equals 16 residues. The CDR3 spells CASSLGDSDRNQPQHF. In DNA form, the CDR3 reads TGTGCCAGCAGCTTAGGGGACTCGGATCGCAATCAGCCCCAGCATTTT.

The chain employs TRBV10-3 and TRBJ2-2, with no clear D. This CDR3 has 12 amino acids. Between the trimmed V and J ends, which lost 7 bases and 3 bases, there was a span of 6 bases. In germline, CDR1 is ENHRY, CDR2 SYGVKD. The CDR3 coding sequence is TGTGCCATCAACTCGGACACCGGGGAGCTGTTTTTT. Its protein is CAINSDTGELFF.

V gene TRBV5-6 combines with J gene TRBJ1-5; D is unclear. Germline CDR1 reads SGHDT; CDR2 reads YYEEEE. The ends were cut back, 3 bases at V and 4 bases at J, with 8 bases in the middle. The CDR3 has 13 residues. The CDR3 is CASSSAGNQPQHF. In nucleotides, the CDR3 is TGTGCCAGCAGCTCAGCGGGGAATCAGCCCCAGCATTTT.

This rearrangement joins TRBV28 to TRBJ2-7; 10 bases fit TRBD2. CDR1 is MDHEN, CDR2 SYDVKM, per germline. The length of the CDR3 is 18 residues. With V trimmed by 2 bases and J by 0 bases, 10 bases remained unmatched. CDR3 loop: CASSLRKDSGGSSYEQYF. DNA for the CDR3: TGTGCCAGCAGTTTACGAAAGGATAGCGGGGGGAGCTCCTACGAGCAGTACTTC.

V is TRBV28 and J is TRBJ1-2, with D perhaps TRBD1 (5 bases). The CDR3 is made up of 11 amino acids. V was shortened by 6 bases and J by 7 bases, with 9 bases between the two germline ends. Germline V CDR1 and CDR2: MDHEN, SYDVKM. The DNA of the CDR3 is TGTGCCAGCAGGGCAGGGTTTGGCTACACCTTC. Its translation is CASRAGFGYTF.

The V gene is TRBV28, the J gene TRBJ1-5; unclear D gene. The CDR3 spans 14 residues. Trimming stripped 3 bases from V and 4 bases from J, with 10 bases between. Germline V gene data show CDR1 as MDHEN and CDR2 as SYDVKM. CDR3 region: CASSLIVSNQPQHF. The CDR3 DNA is TGTGCCAGCAGTTTGATAGTCTCAAATCAGCCCCAGCATTTT.

The chain is built from TRBV5-1 and TRBJ1-1; tentatively, D is TRBD1 (6 bases). The CDR3 loop spans 13 amino acids. V lost 5 bases and J lost 5, with 13 bases in between. Germline CDR1 reads SGHRS; CDR2 reads YFSETQ. The CDR3 DNA reads as TGCGCCAGCAGGGCGGGGGGCCGTACTGAAGCTTTCTTT. Residues: CASRAGGRTEAFF. Variable domain in full (rest from reference TRBV5-1 and TRBJ1-1): KAGVTQTPRYLIKTRGQQVTLSCSPISGHRSVSWYQQTPGQGLQFLFEYFSETQRNKGNFPGRFSGRQFSNSRSEMNVSTLELGDSALYLCASRAGGRTEAFFGQGTRLTVV.

The chain employs TRBV25-1 and TRBJ1-1, with a possible D match to TRBD1 (5 bases). V gave up 8 bases and J gave up 7 bases, with 14 bases separating them. The CDR3 consists of 12 residues. Germline V CDR1 and CDR2: MGHDK, SYGVNS. The CDR3, as DNA: TGTGCCAGCGGGGACTCACGACATGAAGCTTTCTTT. This translates into CASGDSRHEAFF.

V is TRBV18 and J is TRBJ2-7; unclear D gene. Germline V CDR1 and CDR2: KGHSH, LQKENI. The CDR3 has 12 residues. Trimming removed 6 bases at V and 3 bases at J, with 9 bases between. The CDR3 here is CASSPTDYEQYF. The DNA of the CDR3 is TGTGCCAGCTCCCCCACTGACTACGAGCAGTACTTC.

This chain connects TRBV7-9 to TRBJ2-3; 7 bases map to TRBD1. V was clipped by 5 bases and J by 2 bases; unmatched bases: 4. Germline V CDR1 and CDR2: SEHNR, FQNEAQ (reference sequence). This CDR3 comprises 14 residues. This CDR3 is CASSPTGHTDTQYF. The CDR3 DNA reads as TGTGCCAGCAGCCCGACAGGGCACACAGATACGCAGTATTTT.

The chain links TRBV7-2 to TRBJ2-7; 8 nucleotides align to TRBD2. Germline CDR1 and CDR2: SGHTA and FQGNSA. This CDR3 comprises 16 residues. V shed 0 bases and J 1 base; nucleotides not matched to a gene: 5. CDR3 sequence: CASSLAGLAGSYEQYF. The CDR3 coding sequence is TGTGCCAGCAGCTTAGCTGGGTTAGCGGGATCCTACGAGCAGTACTTC.

The CDR3 here is CGLGTSSGNTIYF. As DNA, the CDR3 is TGTGGCCTTGGGACTAGCTCTGGAAACACCATATATTTT. The chain has TRBV6-1 and TRBJ1-3; possible D gene TRBD1, 5 bases. The germline V gene has CDR1 MNHNS and CDR2 SASEGT. The CDR3 contains 13 residues.

V gene TRBV27 combines with J gene TRBJ2-1, with 7 bases that match TRBD2. Germline CDR1 and CDR2: MNHEY and SMNVEV (reference sequence). After removal of 6 bases from V and 8 bases from J, the junction contained 7 bases not matched to a gene. The CDR3 has 13 residues. The chain's CDR3 is CASSPRGGYEQFF. CDR3 DNA: TGTGCCAGCAGCCCTAGGGGAGGGTATGAGCAGTTCTTC.

The gene calls are TRBV28 and TRBJ2-3, with a weak D call TRBD1 (5 bases). The ends were cut back, 1 base at V and 0 bases at J, with 20 bases in the middle. The CDR3 covers 19 residues. Germline values: CDR1 MDHEN, CDR2 SYDVKM. As DNA, the CDR3 is TGTGCCAGCAGTTTATTCACTCCGACAGACTTTTCTAGCACAGATACGCAGTATTTT. This translates into CASSLFTPTDFSSTDTQYF.

The V and J genes are TRBV23-1 and TRBJ2-7; perhaps TRBD2 as D (6 bases). Being an ORF, TRBV23-1 has a function that is uncertain. With 2 bases removed from V and 3 bases from J, the gap between germline ends came to 11 bases. This CDR3 is 14 amino acids long. CDR3 in DNA: TGCGCCAGCAGTCAAACAAGGGGACTCTACGAGCAGTACTTC. This translates into CASSQTRGLYEQYF.